Sequencing of this T cell receptor beta chain was carried out in a study of monozygotic twins with cystic fibrosis. Study-level information: Library input was three micrograms of fragmented DNA, with about 15 PCR cycles.

V lost 6 bases and J lost 0, with 4 bases in between. The CDR3 runs 12 residues. Germline V gene lookup returns CDR1 SNHLY and CDR2 FYNNEI. The study, taken as a whole, reports: J usage was most co-twin-similar in 8 of 16 pairs, V in 13. Monozygotic CF twin pairs shared significantly more nucleotide-identical clonotypes than unrelated CF individuals did. Low clonality (median about 0.0095) suggested a mostly naive repertoire.

The table came from immunoSEQ multiplex PCR; TCRdb's copy has only in-frame clones and leaves some out. The sample records roughly 25,000 clones, around 96% being singletons. Points on this clone: The antigen is unknown.

The rearrangement joins TRBV2 to TRBJ2-3; D call uncertain. What was sequenced was blood. The receptor was derived from a girl aged 2 to 9 with cystic fibrosis. The CDR3 DNA sequence: TGTGCCAGCAGGCCTAGCACAGATACGCAGTATTTT. It encodes CASRPSTDTQYF.